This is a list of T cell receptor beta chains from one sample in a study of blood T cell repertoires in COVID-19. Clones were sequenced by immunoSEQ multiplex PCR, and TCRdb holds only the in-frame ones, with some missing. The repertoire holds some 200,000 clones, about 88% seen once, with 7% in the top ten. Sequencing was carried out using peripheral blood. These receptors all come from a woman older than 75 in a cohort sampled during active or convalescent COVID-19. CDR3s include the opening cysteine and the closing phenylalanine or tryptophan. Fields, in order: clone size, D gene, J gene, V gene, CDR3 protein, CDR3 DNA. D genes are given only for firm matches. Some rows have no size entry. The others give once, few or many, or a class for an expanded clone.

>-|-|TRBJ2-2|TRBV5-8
CASSLGGWQVNTGELFF
TGTGCCAGCAGCTTGGGGGGCTGGCAGGTAAACACCGGGGAGCTGTTTTTT
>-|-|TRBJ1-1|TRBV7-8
CASGERKRLEAFF
TGTGCCAGCGGCGAGCGGAAGAGACTAGAAGCTTTCTTT
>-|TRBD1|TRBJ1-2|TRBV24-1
CATSGTGGAGGYTF
TGTGCCACCAGTGGGACAGGGGGCGCAGGTGGCTACACCTTC
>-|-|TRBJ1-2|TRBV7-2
CASSLMFAGAGGYTF
TGTGCCAGCAGCTTAATGTTTGCTGGGGCTGGTGGCTACACCTTC
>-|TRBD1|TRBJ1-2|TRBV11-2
CASSFGQGVSYGYTF
TGTGCCAGCAGCTTCGGACAGGGTGTCTCCTATGGCTACACCTTC
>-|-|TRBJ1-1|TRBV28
CASSGQPNTEAFF
TGTGCCAGCAGCGGACAGCCGAACACTGAAGCTTTCTTT
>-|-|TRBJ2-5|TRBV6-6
CASSSFSAGAWETQYF
TGTGCCAGCAGCTCGTTTTCCGCGGGGGCCTGGGAGACCCAGTACTTC
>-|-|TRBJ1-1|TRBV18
CASSPAGENTEAFF
TGTGCCAGCTCACCTGCAGGGGAGAACACTGAAGCTTTCTTT
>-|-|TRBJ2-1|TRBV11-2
CASSPTPYNEQFF
TGTGCCAGCAGTCCTACTCCGTACAATGAGCAGTTCTTC
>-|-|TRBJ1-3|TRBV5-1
CASSPAEPGNTIYF
TGCGCCAGCAGCCCCGCGGAACCTGGAAACACCATATATTTT
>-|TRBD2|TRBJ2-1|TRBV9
CASSVGAGVNSYNEQFF
TGTGCCAGCAGCGTAGGAGCGGGGGTTAACTCCTACAATGAGCAGTTCTTC
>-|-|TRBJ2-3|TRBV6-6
CASFAYQGHTTDTQYF
TGTGCCAGCTTTGCCTACCAGGGACATACCACAGATACGCAGTATTTT
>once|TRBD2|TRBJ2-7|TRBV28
CASSWLAGGNEQYF
TGTGCCAGCAGCTGGCTAGCGGGGGGGAACGAGCAGTACTTC
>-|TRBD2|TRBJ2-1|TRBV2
CASSVSGRSSYNEQFF
TGTGCCAGCAGTGTTAGCGGGAGGTCTTCCTACAATGAGCAGTTCTTC
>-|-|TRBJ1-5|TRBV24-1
CAVGGQGNQPQHF
TGTGCCGTCGGGGGGCAAGGCAATCAGCCCCAGCATTTT
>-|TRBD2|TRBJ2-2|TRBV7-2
CASSLNLAGAGELFF
TGTGCCAGCAGCTTAAATCTAGCGGGGGCCGGGGAGCTGTTTTTT
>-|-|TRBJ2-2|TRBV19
CASSAPGDTGELFF
TGTGCCAGCAGCGCCCCAGGGGACACCGGGGAGCTGTTTTTT
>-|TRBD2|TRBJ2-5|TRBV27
CASSSIAGGQETQYF
TGTGCCAGCAGTTCCATAGCGGGGGGACAAGAGACCCAGTACTTC
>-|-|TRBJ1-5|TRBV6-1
CASSEAFGGIGNQPQHF
TGTGCCAGCAGTGAAGCGTTCGGGGGAATAGGCAATCAGCCCCAGCATTTT
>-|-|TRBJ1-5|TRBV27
CASSLRNQPQHF
TGTGCCAGCAGTTTGAGGAATCAGCCCCAGCATTTT
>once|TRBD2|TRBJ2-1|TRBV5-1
CASSPSGRVYEQFF
TGCGCCAGCAGCCCTAGCGGGAGGGTCTATGAGCAGTTCTTC
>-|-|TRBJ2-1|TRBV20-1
CSASLGSSYNEQFF
TGCAGTGCTAGTCTAGGTAGCTCCTACAATGAGCAGTTCTTC
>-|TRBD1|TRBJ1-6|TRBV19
CASSIQDRGYSPLHF
TGTGCCAGTAGTATTCAAGACAGGGGCTATTCACCCCTCCACTTT
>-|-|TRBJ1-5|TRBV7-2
CASSLNPPGFNQPQHF
TGTGCCAGCAGCTTAAATCCCCCAGGTTTCAATCAGCCCCAGCATTTT
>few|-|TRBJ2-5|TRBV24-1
CATSIRGQETQYF
TGTGCCACCAGTATTAGGGGCCAAGAGACCCAGTACTTC
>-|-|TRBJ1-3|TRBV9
CASSEQGSGNTIYF
TGTGCCAGCAGCGAACAGGGCTCTGGAAACACCATATATTTT
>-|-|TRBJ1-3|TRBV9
CASSVVGQDPGGRNTIYF
TGTGCCAGCAGCGTAGTGGGCCAGGATCCTGGTGGCCGAAACACCATATATTTT
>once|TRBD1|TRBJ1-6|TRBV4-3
CASSQSGTAYNSPLHF
TGCGCCAGCAGCCAATCCGGGACAGCATATAATTCACCCCTCCACTTT
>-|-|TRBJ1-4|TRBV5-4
CASSPGGTREKLFF
TGTGCCAGCAGCCCGGGGGGGACACGTGAAAAACTGTTTTTT
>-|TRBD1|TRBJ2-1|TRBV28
CASSSGQVSSYNEQFF
TGTGCCAGCAGTTCGGGACAGGTCAGCTCCTACAATGAGCAGTTCTTC
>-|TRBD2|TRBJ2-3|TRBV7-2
CASSFGLAGGSTDTQYF
TGTGCCAGCAGCTTCGGGCTAGCGGGGGGCAGCACAGATACGCAGTATTTT
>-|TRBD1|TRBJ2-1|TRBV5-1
CASSQGTGGTEQFF
TGCGCCAGCAGCCAAGGGACAGGGGGCACCGAGCAGTTCTTC
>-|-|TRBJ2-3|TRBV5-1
CASSFSGRLTDTQYF
TGCGCCAGCAGCTTTAGTGGCAGGCTTACAGATACGCAGTATTTT
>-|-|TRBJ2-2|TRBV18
CASSPIAGELFF
TGTGCCAGCTCACCTATTGCCGGGGAGCTGTTTTTT
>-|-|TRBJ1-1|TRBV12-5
CASGLVPGTEAFF
TGTGCTAGTGGTTTGGTCCCAGGGACTGAAGCTTTCTTT
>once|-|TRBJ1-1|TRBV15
CATSRGLRAAEAFF
TGTGCCACCAGCAGAGGGTTGAGGGCGGCTGAAGCTTTCTTT
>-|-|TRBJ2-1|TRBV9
CASSVTDYNEQFF
TGTGCCAGCAGCGTTACAGACTACAATGAGCAGTTCTTC
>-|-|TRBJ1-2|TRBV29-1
CSVDTDSSYGYTF
TGCAGCGTTGATACCGACAGCTCATATGGCTACACCTTC
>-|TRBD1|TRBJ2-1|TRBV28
CASSRGQGANNEQFF
TGTGCCAGCAGCCGGGGACAGGGAGCCAACAATGAGCAGTTCTTC
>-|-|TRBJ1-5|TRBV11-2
CASSPDGLGNQPQHF
TGTGCCAGCAGCCCCGACGGCCTAGGCAATCAGCCCCAGCATTTT
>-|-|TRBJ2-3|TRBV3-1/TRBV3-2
CASSQMSKRTDTQYF
TGTGCCAGCAGCCAAATGTCTAAACGCACAGATACGCAGTATTTT
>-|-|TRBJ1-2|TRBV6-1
CASSEGRANYGYTF
TGTGCCAGCAGTGAAGGCAGGGCTAACTATGGCTACACCTTC
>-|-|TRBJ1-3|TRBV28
CASSPPDFGNTIYF
TGTGCCAGCAGTCCCCCGGACTTCGGAAACACCATATATTTT